This T cell receptor (beta chain) comes out of a study of response to subunit inactivated influenza vaccine. Study-wide results and limits: The authors suggested that every seasonal influenza vaccination recruits few new T cells.

This clonotype was counted only a few times. Its antigen is unidentified. The CDR3 loop spans 13 amino acids. The germline gives CDR1 DFQATT, CDR2 SNEGSKA (reference sequence). With 4 bases removed from V and 2 bases from J, the gap between germline ends came to 12 bases. MiXCR, run by TCRdb on the RT-PCR reads, gives a single entry per CDR3 protein. The sample holds over 400,000 distinct CDR3 sequences, 10% to 15% seen once. The sequence was obtained from a man aged 50-60 years who received an inactivated influenza vaccine. The material was PBMCs from blood, obtained around seven weeks after vaccination. The chain joins TRBV20-1 to TRBJ2-7, with D maybe TRBD1 (5 bases). CDR3 loop: CSATPTGTYEQYF. The CDR3 DNA is TGCAGTGCTACACCAACAGGCACCTACGAGCAGTACTTC.